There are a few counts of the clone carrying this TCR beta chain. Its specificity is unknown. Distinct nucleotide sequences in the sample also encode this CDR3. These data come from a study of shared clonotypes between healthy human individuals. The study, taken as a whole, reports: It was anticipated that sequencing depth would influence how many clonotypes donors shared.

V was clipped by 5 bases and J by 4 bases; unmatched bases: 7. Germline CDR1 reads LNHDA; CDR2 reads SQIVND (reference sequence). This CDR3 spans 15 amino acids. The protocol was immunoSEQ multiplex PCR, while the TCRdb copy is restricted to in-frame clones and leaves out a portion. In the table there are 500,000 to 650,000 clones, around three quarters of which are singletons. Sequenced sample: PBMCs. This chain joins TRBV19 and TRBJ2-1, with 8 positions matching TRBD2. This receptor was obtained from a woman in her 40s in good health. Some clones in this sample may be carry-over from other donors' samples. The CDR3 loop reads CASSAGTSGYNEQFF. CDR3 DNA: TGTGCCAGTAGTGCAGGGACTAGTGGGTACAATGAGCAGTTCTTC.